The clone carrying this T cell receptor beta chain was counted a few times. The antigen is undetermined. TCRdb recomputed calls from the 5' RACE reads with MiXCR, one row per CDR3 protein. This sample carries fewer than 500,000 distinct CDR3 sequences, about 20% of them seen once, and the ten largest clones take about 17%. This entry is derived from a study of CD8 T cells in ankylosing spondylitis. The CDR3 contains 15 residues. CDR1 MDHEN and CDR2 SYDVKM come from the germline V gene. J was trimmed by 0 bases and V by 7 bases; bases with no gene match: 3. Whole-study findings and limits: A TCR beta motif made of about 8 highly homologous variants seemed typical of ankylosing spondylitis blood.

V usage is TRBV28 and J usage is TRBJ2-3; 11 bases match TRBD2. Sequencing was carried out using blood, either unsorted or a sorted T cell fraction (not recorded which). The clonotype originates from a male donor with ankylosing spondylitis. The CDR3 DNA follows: TGTGCCAGCATAACTAGCGGGAGAAGCACAGATACGCAGTATTTT. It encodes CASITSGRSTDTQYF.